The 16 T cell receptor beta chains below were found in one sample sequenced in a study of OX40 agonist ivuxolimab in advanced cancers. The receptor library was made with the immunoSEQ multiplex PCR assay. TCRdb's version of the immuneACCESS table is confined to in-frame rearrangements and falls short of the full clone set. An unresolved V gene accounts for under half of the shortfall where checked; the remainder is of unknown origin. The sample table contains approximately 50,000 clones; only one count was recorded for around nine tenths of them. Less than 0.75% of the sample rests with the top ten. Sequencing was performed on CD4+ or CD8+ T cells sorted from blood, taken in a trial of the OX40 agonist ivuxolimab. The receptors stem from an adult with an advanced solid tumor such as melanoma, head and neck, liver or kidney cancer.

The rearrangement uses TRBV30 and TRBJ2-3, with D possibly TRBD2 on 7 matching bases. The germline CDR1 and CDR2 sequences are GTSNPN and SVGIG (reference sequence). The CDR3 spans 14 residues. V was shortened by 0 bases and J by 4 bases, with 11 bases between the two germline ends. DNA of the CDR3: TGTGCCTGGAGTGTACAGGGAGGGGCAGATACGCAGTATTTT. Its translation is CAWSVQGGADTQYF.

The CDR3 DNA reads as TGTGCCAGCAGCCAGGACCCGACCGCGGCCGGGGAGCTGTTTTTT. Its translation: CASSQDPTAAGELFF. This rearrangement joins TRBV4-2 to TRBJ2-2; no clear D gene. The V gene's germline CDR1 is LGHNA and CDR2 YNFKEQ. The CDR3 loop spans 15 amino acids. Between the trimmed V and J ends, which lost 3 bases and 6 bases, there was a span of 14 bases.

This clone has more than one count but fewer than ten. The chain has TRBV6-6 and TRBJ2-7, with TRBD2 identical over 11 bases. V was clipped by 5 bases and J by 3 bases; unmatched bases: 6. CDR3 size: 15 residues. Germline V CDR1 and CDR2: MNHNY, SVGAGI (reference sequence). The CDR3 sequence is CASSTTSGSVYEQYF. As DNA, the CDR3 is TGTGCCAGCAGTACTACTAGCGGGAGTGTCTACGAGCAGTACTTC.

This sequence joins TRBV6-6 and TRBJ2-2; TRBD1 matches 10 bases. The ends lost 7 bases at V and 2 bases at J; junction bases unmatched: 4. The CDR3 contains 15 residues. Germline-derived CDR1 and CDR2 are MNHNY and SVGAGI (reference sequence). The CDR3 sequence: CASTDRGRNTGELFF. The CDR3 bases are TGTGCCAGCACAGACAGGGGGCGCAACACCGGGGAGCTGTTTTTT.

The genes are TRBV29-1 and TRBJ1-1; tentative D call: TRBD1 (5 bases). Looked up from germline, CDR1 is SQVTM and CDR2 is ANQGSEA. This CDR3 contains 12 residues. V shed 7 bases and J shed 4 bases, with 13 bases lying between them. Here the CDR3 reads CSGGDSGTEAFF. CDR3 in DNA: TGCAGCGGAGGGGATTCGGGCACTGAAGCTTTCTTT. Complete variable domain (other parts from reference TRBV29-1 and TRBJ1-1): SAVISQKPSRDICQRGTSLTIQCQVDSQVTMMFWYRQQPGQSLTLIATANQGSEATYESGFVIDKFPISRPNLTFSTLTVSNMSPEDSSIYLCSGGDSGTEAFFGQGTRLTVV.

CDR3 bases: TGTGCCAGCAGCGACGCTAGGACAGGGTTGGGGGAGACCCAGTACTTC. Translation gives CASSDARTGLGETQYF. The rearrangement links TRBV9 to TRBJ2-5; 8 bases line up with TRBD1. J was trimmed by 5 bases and V by 3 bases; bases with no gene match: 12. This CDR3 is built from 16 residues. Germline-derived CDR1 and CDR2 are SGDLS and YYNGEE.

The V call is TRBV30, the J call TRBJ1-6; weak D call: TRBD1 (5 bases). Germline CDR1 is GTSNPN and CDR2 is SVGIG (reference sequence). Trimming shortened V by 0 bases and J by 9 bases, and 15 bases separated the two germline ends. The CDR3 runs 15 residues. CDR3 in amino acids: CAWSVLPTGLSPLHF. CDR3 bases: TGTGCCTGGAGTGTACTTCCAACGGGGCTTTCACCCCTCCACTTT.

The sample holds one count of this clone. V usage is TRBV29-1 and J usage is TRBJ2-5; D is uncertain. CDR1 and CDR2 (germline): SQVTM, ANQGSEA. The CDR3 consists of 13 residues. V lost 3 bases, J lost 0 bases, and 8 bases lay in between. CDR3 region: CSVEDQYQETQYF. The CDR3 DNA reads TGCAGCGTTGAGGACCAGTACCAAGAGACCCAGTACTTC.

Details on this clone: Other DNA sequences in the same sample also yield this CDR3. The genes are TRBV2 and TRBJ1-3; D unresolved. Trimming shortened V by 4 bases and J by 0 bases, and 7 bases separated the two germline ends. The germline V gene encodes CDR1 SNHLY and CDR2 FYNNEI. The CDR3 runs 14 residues. The CDR3: CASSGGFSGNTIYF. CDR3 in DNA: TGTGCCAGCAGTGGCGGGTTCTCTGGAAACACCATATATTTT.

The V call is TRBV4-1, the J call TRBJ2-1; 8 bases map to TRBD2. Germline CDR1 and CDR2: MGHRA and YSYEKL. This CDR3 is 17 amino acids long. The J segment lost 0 bases and the V segment lost 4 bases, leaving 8 bases of the junction unmatched. In DNA form, the CDR3 reads TGCGCCAGCAGCCCACCTAGGAGCGGGAGCTCCTACAATGAGCAGTTCTTC. Protein sequence: CASSPPRSGSSYNEQFF.

The genes are TRBV28 and TRBJ1-4, with 12 nucleotides matching TRBD1. Germline assignment: CDR1 MDHEN and CDR2 SYDVKM. V dropped 10 bases and J dropped 7; count of bases not matched to a gene: 10. The CDR3 extends over 15 amino acids. CDR3 bases: TGTGCCACCGGGACAGGGGGCTATATGGGTGAAAAACTGTTTTTT. Residues: CATGTGGYMGEKLFF. The variable domain in full, with the rest retrieved from reference TRBV28 and TRBJ1-4, is DVKVTQSSRYLVKRTGEKVFLECVQDMDHENMFWYRQDPGLGLRLIYFSYDVKMKEKGDIPEGYSVSREKKERFSLILESASTNQTSMYLCATGTGGYMGEKLFFGSGTQLSVL.

The chain couples TRBV29-1 to TRBJ2-7, with 9 bases lining up with TRBD2. CDR3 length equals 14 residues. Germline values: CDR1 SQVTM, CDR2 ANQGSEA. After removal of 3 bases from V and 1 base from J, the junction contained 4 bases not matched to a gene. The CDR3 sequence is CSVEVAGVSYEQYF. The CDR3 coding sequence is TGCAGCGTTGAGGTAGCGGGAGTTTCCTACGAGCAGTACTTC.

The chain has TRBV7-3 and TRBJ2-1; TRBD2 matches at 7 bases. CDR1 is SGHTA, CDR2 FQGTGA, per germline. This CDR3 is built from 14 residues. V trimming: 6 bases; J trimming: 5 bases; junction bases outside the gene matches: 7. CDR3 nucleotides: TGTGCCAGCAGTTATAGCGGGCCAAACAATGAGCAGTTCTTC. Amino acids: CASSYSGPNNEQFF.

The rearrangement joins TRBV27 to TRBJ2-5; 8 bases are shared with TRBD1. The J call is uncertain, as TRBJ2-7 better fits the DNA end. Germline V lookup: CDR1 MNHEY, CDR2 SMNVEV (reference sequence). The CDR3 extends over 16 amino acids. DNA for the CDR3: TGTGCCAGCAGTTTATCCATGGACAGGGCGGCCTACGAGCAGTACTTC. Translated: CASSLSMDRAAYEQYF.

This chain uses TRBV6-5 with TRBJ2-4; 9 nucleotides line up with TRBD1. Unmatched junction bases numbered 9, after V lost 6 bases and J lost 9 bases. CDR1 MNHEY and CDR2 SVGAGI come from the germline V gene. The CDR3 has 14 residues. The CDR3: CASSSGQGRAIQYF. The DNA of the CDR3 is TGTGCCAGCAGCTCGGGACAGGGTCGGGCCATTCAGTACTTC.

The J gene is TRBJ2-5, the V gene TRBV9; D is unresolved. Trimming took off 0 bases at V and 0 bases at J, with 6 bases between the two ends. Germline CDR1 reads SGDLS; CDR2 reads YYNGEE. The CDR3 runs 14 residues. CDR3 region: CASSVDPNQETQYF. Here the CDR3 DNA reads TGTGCCAGCAGCGTAGATCCGAACCAAGAGACCCAGTACTTC.